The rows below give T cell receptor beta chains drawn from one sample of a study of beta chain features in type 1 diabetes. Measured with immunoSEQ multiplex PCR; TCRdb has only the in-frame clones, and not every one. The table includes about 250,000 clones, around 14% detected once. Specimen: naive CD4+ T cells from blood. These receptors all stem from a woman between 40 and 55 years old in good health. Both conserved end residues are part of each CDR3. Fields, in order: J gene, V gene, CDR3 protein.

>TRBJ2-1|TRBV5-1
CASSLAGTSTEQFF
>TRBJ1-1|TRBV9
CASSVVVGDNTEAFF
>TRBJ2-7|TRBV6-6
CASSYSRGTDEQYF
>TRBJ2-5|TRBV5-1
CASSLRGTDQETQYF
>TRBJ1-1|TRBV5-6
CASSPRTHTEAFF
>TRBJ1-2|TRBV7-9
CASSPELYGYTF
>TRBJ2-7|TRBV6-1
CASRTGTGSYEQYF
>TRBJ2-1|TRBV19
CASSTLTRQGNEQFF
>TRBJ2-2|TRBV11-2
CASSLPGVAGELFF
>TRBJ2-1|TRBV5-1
CASSLDSNYNEQFF
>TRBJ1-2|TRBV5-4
CASSFPQSNYGYTF
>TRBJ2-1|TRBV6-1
CASSKSQGYNEQFF
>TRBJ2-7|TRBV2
CASSVGESLQGGYEQYF
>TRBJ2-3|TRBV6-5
CASGGSGASTDTQYF
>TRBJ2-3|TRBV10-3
CAIAGTATDTQYF
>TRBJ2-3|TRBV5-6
CASSLTGVGTDTQYF
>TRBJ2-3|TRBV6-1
CAGRGGSTDTQYF
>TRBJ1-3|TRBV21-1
CASKGGASGNTIYF
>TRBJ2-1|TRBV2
CASRRQGFVEQFF
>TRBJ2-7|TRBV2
CASSADGGSYEQYF
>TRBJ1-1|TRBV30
CAWSVQPPEGKGDTEAFF
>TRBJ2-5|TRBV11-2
CASSLGTGVETQYF
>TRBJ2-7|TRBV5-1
CASSLAGEQYF
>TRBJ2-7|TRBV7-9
CASSLNAWQGGYEQYF
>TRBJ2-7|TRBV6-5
CASSSGRTEISYEQYF
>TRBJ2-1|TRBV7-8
CASSLAGRYNEQFF
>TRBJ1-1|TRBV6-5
CASLPGGEGWTEAFF
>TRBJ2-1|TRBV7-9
CASPAAGGSYNEQFF
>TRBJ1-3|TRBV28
CASSSTGEGNTIYF
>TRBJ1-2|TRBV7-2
CASSPGQTTNIRGYTF
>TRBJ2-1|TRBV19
CASSIVGRALDEQFF
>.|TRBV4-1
CASSRPPGQGAYEQYF
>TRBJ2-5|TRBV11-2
CASRAAGGGETQYF
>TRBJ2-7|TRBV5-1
CASSHQNEQYF
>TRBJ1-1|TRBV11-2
CASSPGDKYAFF
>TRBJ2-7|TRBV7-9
CASSLMGSGDEQYF
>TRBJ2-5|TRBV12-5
CASGLDRFQETQYF
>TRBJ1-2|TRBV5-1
CASSLAATGQGYGYTF
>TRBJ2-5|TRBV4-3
CASSRTAGMETQYF
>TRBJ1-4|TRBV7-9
CASSQGQGGEKLFF
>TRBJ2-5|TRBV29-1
CSGSGGLQETQYF
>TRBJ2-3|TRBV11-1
CASSVDRGSWVADTQYF
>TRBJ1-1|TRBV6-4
CASRGQGDTEAFF
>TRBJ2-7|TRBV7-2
CASSFLSSYEQYF
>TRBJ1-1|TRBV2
CASSDPGGAFF
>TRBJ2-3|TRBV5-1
CASSSGDISSTDTQYF
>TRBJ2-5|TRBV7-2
CASSLAPSWETQYF
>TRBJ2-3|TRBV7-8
CASSPSQGIRTDTQYF
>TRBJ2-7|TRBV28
CASSSQRTGARNEQYF
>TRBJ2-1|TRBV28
CASSGQGTHRRNNEQFF